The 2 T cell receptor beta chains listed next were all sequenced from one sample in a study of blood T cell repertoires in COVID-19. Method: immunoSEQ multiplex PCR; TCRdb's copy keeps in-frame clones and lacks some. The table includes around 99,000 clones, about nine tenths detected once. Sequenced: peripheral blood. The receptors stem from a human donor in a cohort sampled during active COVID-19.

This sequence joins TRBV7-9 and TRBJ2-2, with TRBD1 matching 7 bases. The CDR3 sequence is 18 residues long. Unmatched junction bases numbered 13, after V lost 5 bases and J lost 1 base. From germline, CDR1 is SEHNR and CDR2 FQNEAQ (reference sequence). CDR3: CASSARLTGQMNTGELFF. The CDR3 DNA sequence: TGTGCCAGCAGCGCCAGGTTAACGGGACAGATGAACACCGGGGAGCTGTTTTTT. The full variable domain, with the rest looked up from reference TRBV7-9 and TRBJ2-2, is DTGVSQNPRHKITKRGQNVTFRCDPISEHNRLYWYRQTLGQGPEFLTYFQNEAQLEKSRLLSDRFSAERPKGSFSTLEIQRTEQGDSAMYLCASSARLTGQMNTGELFFGEGSRLTVL.

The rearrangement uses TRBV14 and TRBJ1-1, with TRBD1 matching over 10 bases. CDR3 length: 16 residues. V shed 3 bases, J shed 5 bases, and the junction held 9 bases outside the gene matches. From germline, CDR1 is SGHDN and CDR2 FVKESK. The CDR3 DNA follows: TGTGCCAGCAGCCATCGGACAGGGGGAGGTGGGACTGAAGCTTTCTTT. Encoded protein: CASSHRTGGGGTEAFF.